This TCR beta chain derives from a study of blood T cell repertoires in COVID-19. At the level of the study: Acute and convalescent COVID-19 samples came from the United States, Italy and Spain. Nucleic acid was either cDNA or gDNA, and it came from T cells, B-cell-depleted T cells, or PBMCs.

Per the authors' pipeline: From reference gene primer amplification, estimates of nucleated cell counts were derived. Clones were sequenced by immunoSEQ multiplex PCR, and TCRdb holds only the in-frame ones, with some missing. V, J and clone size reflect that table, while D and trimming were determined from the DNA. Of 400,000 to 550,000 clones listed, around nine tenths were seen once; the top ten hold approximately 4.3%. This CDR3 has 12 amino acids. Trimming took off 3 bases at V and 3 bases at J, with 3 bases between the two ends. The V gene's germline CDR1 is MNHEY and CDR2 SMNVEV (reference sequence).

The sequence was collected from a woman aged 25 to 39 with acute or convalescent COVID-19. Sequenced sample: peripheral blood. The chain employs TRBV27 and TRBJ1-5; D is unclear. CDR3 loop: CASSFHNQPQHF. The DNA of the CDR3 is TGTGCCAGCAGTTTTCACAATCAGCCCCAGCATTTT.